Listed below are T cell receptor beta chains from one sample, sequenced in a study of blood T cell repertoires in COVID-19. This table comes from immunoSEQ multiplex PCR, and its TCRdb copy is limited to in-frame clones, with some not included. The repertoire holds some 220,000 clones, with around 90% as singletons. The sample comprised peripheral blood. The receptors stem from a woman between 18 and 30 years old who had recovered from COVID-19. Both conserved end residues are trimmed from each CDR3. A clone size is listed for some rows: how often the clone was seen (once, few, many), or a class if it is expanded.

NA,TRBV7-2,TRBJ1-2,11,ASLRGGPYGYT
NA,TRBV14,TRBJ1-6,13,ASLRQGAYNSPLH
NA,TRBV4-3,TRBJ1-2,10,ASSQANYGYT
NA,TRBV7-2,TRBJ2-2,13,ASSLGGGFTGELF
NA,TRBV28,TRBJ2-1,14,ASSPILAGVGNEQF
NA,TRBV7-6,TRBJ1-5,13,ASSLATAPLGAQH
NA,TRBV11-2,TRBJ2-1,10,ASSSRWDEQF
once,TRBV7-9,TRBJ2-1,11,ASSLSVYNEQF
NA,TRBV29-1,TRBJ2-1,10,SVDGLYNEQF
NA,TRBV2,TRBJ1-1,11,ASSRGQGTEAF